This T cell receptor beta chain was found in a study of blood T cell repertoires in COVID-19. In the study overall: COVID-19 samples from acute and convalescent phases originated in the United States, Italy and Spain. The cDNA or gDNA used as material had been derived from T cells, B-cell-depleted T cells, or PBMCs.

The junction had 3 bases not matched to a gene; V was cut back by 3 bases and J by 2 bases. Germline-derived CDR1 and CDR2 are KGHDR and SFDVKD. The CDR3 extends over 18 amino acids. Authors' analysis steps: Amplified reference gene primers provided the basis for estimating nucleated cell counts. Libraries were prepared by immunoSEQ multiplex PCR; TCRdb keeps only in-frame clonotypes and omits some of them. The V and J calls and the clone size are those of that table, but D and trimming were determined from the DNA. The sample gives fewer than 200,000 clones, about 85% of which show up once; about 9.4% is in the top ten. This clone has a single count.

Material for sequencing was peripheral blood. The chain employs TRBV24-1 and TRBJ2-1; 16 nucleotides line up with TRBD2. This sequence was found in a woman of 80 years or more with acute or convalescent COVID-19. This CDR3 is CATSDAGTSGRAYNEQFF. The CDR3 nucleotides are TGTGCCACCAGTGATGCTGGGACTAGCGGGAGGGCCTACAATGAGCAGTTCTTC.